The rows below give T cell receptor beta chains drawn from one sample of a study of CD8 T cells in Susac syndrome. In TCRdb, the immunoSEQ multiplex PCR reads were re-called with MiXCR into one record per CDR3 protein. The profile shows tens of thousands of distinct CDR3 sequences, 85% to 95% of them singletons. Sequencing was carried out using CD8+ T cells from PBMCs. The receptor source for this set is a human donor in good health. Each CDR3 is given with its conserved first and last residue. A D gene is named only where the DNA matches it firmly. Not every row has a clone size; where given, it reads once, few, many or a size class.

TRBV12-3/TRBV12-4	.	.	TRBJ1-6	CASTYTESSYNSPLHF	TGTGCCAGCACCTATACAGAGAGCTCCTATAATTCACCCCTCCACTTT
TRBV10-3	.	.	TRBJ1-4	CAIRGPDLNEKLFF	TGTGCCATCAGGGGCCCCGACCTAAATGAAAAACTGTTTTTT
TRBV4-1	TRBD2	once	TRBJ2-7	CASSQELAGGSYEQYF	TGCGCCAGCAGCCAAGAACTAGCGGGGGGTTCCTACGAGCAGTACTTC
TRBV7-2	TRBD1	.	TRBJ2-3	CASSLTGGADTQYF	TGTGCCAGCAGCTTGACAGGGGGCGCAGATACGCAGTATTTT
TRBV9	.	.	TRBJ1-4	CASSVEGATNEKLFF	TGTGCCAGCAGCGTAGAGGGAGCAACTAATGAAAAACTGTTTTTT
TRBV4-1	TRBD2	.	TRBJ2-1	CASSPAGGVPEQFF	TGCGCCAGCAGCCCAGCGGGGGGAGTCCCTGAGCAGTTCTTC
TRBV13	.	.	TRBJ2-5	CASSRPGDQETQYF	TGTGCCAGCAGCCGACCCGGGGATCAAGAGACCCAGTACTTC
TRBV5-6	TRBD1	.	TRBJ1-5	CASSPGQGGQPQHF	TGTGCCAGCAGCCCAGGACAGGGAGGTCAGCCCCAGCATTTT
TRBV20-1	.	.	TRBJ1-2	CSAAGGQNYGYTF	TGCAGTGCCGCGGGGGGACAAAACTATGGCTACACCTTC
TRBV6-5	.	.	TRBJ2-6	CASSYGGFGANVLTF	TGTGCCAGCAGTTATGGAGGGTTCGGGGCCAACGTCCTGACTTTC
TRBV9	.	.	TRBJ1-1	CASSVEGDGTEAFF	TGTGCCAGCAGCGTAGAGGGAGACGGCACTGAAGCTTTCTTT
TRBV18	.	.	TRBJ2-5	CASSPQETQYF	TGTGCCAGCTCACCACAAGAGACCCAGTACTTC
TRBV4-3	.	once	TRBJ2-7	CASSQDTSYEQYF	TGCGCCAGCAGCCAAGATACCTCCTACGAGCAGTACTTC
TRBV7-9	.	.	TRBJ2-4	CASSPSGAKNIQYF	TGTGCCAGCAGCCCGTCGGGGGCCAAAAACATTCAGTACTTC
TRBV4-1	.	.	TRBJ2-1	CASSQGNGPSYNEQFF	TGCGCCAGCAGCCAAGGGAACGGCCCCTCCTACAATGAGCAGTTCTTC
TRBV7-9	.	.	TRBJ1-2	CASSLADRYGYTF	TGTGCCAGCAGCTTAGCTGACAGATATGGCTACACCTTC
TRBV19	.	.	TRBJ2-2	CASTGFTGELFF	TGTGCCAGTACAGGGTTCACCGGGGAGCTGTTTTTT
TRBV20-1	TRBD2	.	TRBJ2-3	CSARELAENTDTQYF	TGCAGTGCTAGAGAGCTAGCGGAGAACACAGATACGCAGTATTTT
TRBV7-9	.	.	TRBJ2-3	CASSLVRQIDTQYF	TGTGCCAGCAGCTTAGTAAGGCAAATAGATACGCAGTATTTT
TRBV4-1	.	.	TRBJ1-3	CASSQDPFSGNTIYF	TGCGCCAGCAGCCAAGACCCATTCTCTGGAAACACCATATATTTT
TRBV29-1	TRBD1	.	TRBJ2-7	CSFIGTGSYEQYF	TGCAGCTTTATTGGGACAGGGTCGTACGAGCAGTACTTC
TRBV14	.	.	TRBJ2-6	CASSHRWGSGANVLTF	TGTGCCAGCAGCCATCGATGGGGCTCTGGGGCCAACGTCCTGACTTTC
TRBV27	.	.	TRBJ1-4	CASSRAEGTRGEKLFF	TGTGCCAGCAGTAGGGCCGAGGGAACTCGGGGTGAAAAACTGTTTTTT
TRBV12-3/TRBV12-4	TRBD1	.	TRBJ1-2	CASSLVGTGDGYTF	TGTGCCAGCAGTTTAGTAGGGACAGGGGACGGCTACACCTTC
TRBV5-4	TRBD1	.	TRBJ1-2	CASSSWTGGGYTF	TGTGCCAGCAGCTCGTGGACAGGTGGTGGCTACACCTTC
TRBV10-3	.	.	TRBJ1-1	CAITQDTGSNTEAFF	TGTGCCATCACCCAAGACACGGGGTCGAACACTGAAGCTTTCTTT
TRBV19	TRBD2	.	TRBJ2-1	CASSIVAGFTSSYNEQFF	TGTGCCAGTAGTATAGTAGCGGGGTTCACTAGCTCCTACAATGAGCAGTTCTTC
TRBV23-1	TRBD1	.	TRBJ1-5	CASSPKGQGERVPNQPQHF	TGCGCCAGCAGTCCTAAAGGACAGGGAGAGCGCGTTCCAAATCAGCCCCAGCATTTT
TRBV2	TRBD1	.	TRBJ2-1	CASTPTQGDEQFF	TGTGCCAGCACCCCTACGCAGGGGGATGAGCAGTTCTTC
TRBV12-3/TRBV12-4	TRBD1	.	TRBJ1-5	CASSIRQGSQPQHF	TGTGCCAGCAGTATCCGACAGGGGAGTCAGCCCCAGCATTTT
TRBV29-1	.	once	TRBJ1-2	CSVEDLDGYTF	TGCAGCGTTGAAGATCTGGATGGCTACACCTTC
TRBV27	.	.	TRBJ2-2	CASSLSSTGFSTGELFF	TGTGCCAGCAGTTTATCCTCCACAGGGTTTAGCACCGGGGAGCTGTTTTTT
TRBV4-3	.	.	TRBJ1-1	CASSPLTGTEAFF	TGCGCCAGCAGCCCTCTCACTGGCACTGAAGCTTTCTTT
TRBV14	.	.	TRBJ1-2	CASSLGVSGIEGYTF	TGTGCCAGCAGCTTAGGGGTCAGCGGAATAGAGGGCTACACCTTC
TRBV19	.	.	TRBJ1-5	CASSIVGSQPQHF	TGTGCCAGTAGTATCGTGGGAAGTCAGCCCCAGCATTTT
TRBV6-2/TRBV6-3	.	once	TRBJ2-1	CASSPISNEQFF	TGTGCCAGCAGCCCCATTAGCAATGAGCAGTTCTTC
TRBV20-1	TRBD1	.	TRBJ1-2	CSGGDRGPYGYTF	TGCAGCGGAGGGGACAGGGGCCCTTATGGCTACACCTTC
TRBV2	.	.	TRBJ1-2	CASSDSVGQTDGGYTF	TGTGCCAGCAGTGATAGTGTCGGGCAGACTGACGGCGGCTACACCTTC
TRBV10-1	.	.	TRBJ2-7	CASSELRTGPYEQYF	TGCGCCAGCAGTGAGTTGCGGACGGGTCCCTACGAGCAGTACTTC
TRBV3-1	.	.	TRBJ1-2	CASSERWRKAYGYTF	TGTGCCAGCAGCGAAAGGTGGAGGAAGGCTTATGGCTACACCTTC
TRBV5-6	.	once	TRBJ2-1	CASSGTRDGYNEQFF	TGTGCCAGCAGCGGAACAAGGGATGGTTACAATGAGCAGTTCTTC
TRBV7-9	.	.	TRBJ2-3	CASSFVIDTQYF	TGTGCCAGCAGCTTTGTGATAGATACGCAGTATTTT
TRBV4-1	TRBD2	.	TRBJ2-3	CASSQDRLAGDTQYF	TGCGCCAGCAGCCAAGATAGGCTAGCGGGGGATACGCAGTATTTT
TRBV4-3	.	.	TRBJ2-7	CASSQDRDYEQYF	TGCGCCAGCAGCCAAGATCGGGATTACGAGCAGTACTTC
TRBV10-3	TRBD1	.	TRBJ2-2	CATGQGSNGELFF	TGTGCCACAGGACAGGGTTCGAACGGGGAGCTGTTTTTT
TRBV7-9	.	.	TRBJ2-3	CASSLPLADTQYF	TGTGCCAGCAGCTTACCACTAGCAGATACGCAGTATTTT
TRBV24-1	.	once	TRBJ2-3	CATSDLSDSTDTQYF	TGTGCCACCAGTGATTTATCTGACAGCACAGATACGCAGTATTTT
TRBV12-3/TRBV12-4	.	.	TRBJ1-2	CASSLRGSSNYGYTF	TGTGCCAGCAGTTTACGGGGATCTTCCAACTATGGCTACACCTTC
TRBV5-1	.	.	TRBJ1-3	CASSLAPRVSSGNTIYF	TGCGCCAGCAGCTTGGCCCCCAGGGTGAGCTCTGGAAACACCATATATTTT
TRBV7-2	.	.	TRBJ1-5	CASSLDWRVGNQPQHF	TGTGCCAGCAGCTTAGATTGGAGGGTGGGTAATCAGCCCCAGCATTTT
TRBV7-9	TRBD1	.	TRBJ2-7	CASSLGPGQSYEQYF	TGTGCCAGCAGCTTAGGACCGGGACAGAGCTACGAGCAGTACTTC
TRBV19	.	few	TRBJ1-1	CASSQDRNTEAFF	TGTGCCAGTAGTCAAGACCGGAACACTGAAGCTTTCTTT
TRBV29-1	TRBD1	.	TRBJ1-2	CSVVSGTGGGGYTF	TGCAGCGTTGTTTCCGGGACAGGGGGTGGTGGCTACACCTTC
TRBV7-9	.	.	TRBJ1-1	CASIPLLGAQGTEAFF	TGTGCCAGCATTCCCCTGCTGGGGGCTCAGGGCACTGAAGCTTTCTTT
TRBV6-5	TRBD1	.	TRBJ1-2	CASRGTGGNYGYTF	TGTGCCAGCCGCGGGACAGGGGGGAACTATGGCTACACCTTC
TRBV9	.	.	TRBJ1-1	CASSVERNTEAFF	TGTGCCAGCAGCGTAGAAAGGAACACTGAAGCTTTCTTT
TRBV9	.	.	TRBJ2-3	CASSVEGSTDTQYF	TGTGCCAGCAGCGTAGAAGGTTCCACAGATACGCAGTATTTT
TRBV20-1	.	.	TRBJ1-4	CSAPGGGRERFF	TGCAGTGCACCGGGCGGCGGAAGGGAACGGTTTTTT
TRBV7-2	TRBD2	.	TRBJ2-1	CASSLERGSTYNEQFF	TGTGCCAGCAGCTTAGAGCGGGGGTCGACCTACAATGAGCAGTTCTTC
TRBV3-1	TRBD2	.	TRBJ2-3	CASSQAYTSGGRTDTQYF	TGTGCCAGCAGCCAAGCCTACACTAGCGGGGGGCGCACAGATACGCAGTATTTT